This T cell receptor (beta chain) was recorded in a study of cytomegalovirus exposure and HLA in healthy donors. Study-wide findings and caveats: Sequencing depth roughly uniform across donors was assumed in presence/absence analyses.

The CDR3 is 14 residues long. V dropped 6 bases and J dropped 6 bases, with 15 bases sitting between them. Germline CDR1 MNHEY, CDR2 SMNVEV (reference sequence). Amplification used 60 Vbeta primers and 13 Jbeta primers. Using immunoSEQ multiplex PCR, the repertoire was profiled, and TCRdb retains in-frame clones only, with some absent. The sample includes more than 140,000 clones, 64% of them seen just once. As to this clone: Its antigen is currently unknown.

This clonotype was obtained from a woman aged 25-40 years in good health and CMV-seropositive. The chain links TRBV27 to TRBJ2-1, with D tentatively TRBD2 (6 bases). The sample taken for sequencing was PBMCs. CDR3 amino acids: CASSGRLGVNEQFF. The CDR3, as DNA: TGTGCCAGCAGCGGGAGACTTGGTGTCAATGAGCAGTTCTTC.